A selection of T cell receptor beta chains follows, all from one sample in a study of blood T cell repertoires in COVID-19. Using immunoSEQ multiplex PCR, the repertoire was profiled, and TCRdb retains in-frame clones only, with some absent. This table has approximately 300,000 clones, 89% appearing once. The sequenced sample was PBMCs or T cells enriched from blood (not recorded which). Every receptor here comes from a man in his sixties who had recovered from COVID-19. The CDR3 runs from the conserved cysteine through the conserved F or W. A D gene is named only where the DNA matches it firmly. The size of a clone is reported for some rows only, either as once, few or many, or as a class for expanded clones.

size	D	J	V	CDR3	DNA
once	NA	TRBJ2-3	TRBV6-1	CASSDAVSTDTQYF	TGTGCCAGCAGTGATGCAGTTAGCACAGATACGCAGTATTTT
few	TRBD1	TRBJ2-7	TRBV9	CASSVGLTGTGAYEQYF	TGTGCCAGCAGCGTAGGACTCACCGGGACAGGGGCCTACGAGCAGTACTTC
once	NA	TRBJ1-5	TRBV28	CASSPTSRGSDQPQHF	TGTGCCAGCAGCCCCACGTCTCGGGGTAGCGATCAGCCCCAGCATTTT
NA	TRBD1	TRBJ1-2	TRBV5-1	CASSTGQGVGYTF	TGCGCCAGCAGCACGGGACAGGGGGTCGGCTACACCTTC
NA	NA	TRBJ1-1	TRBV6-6	CASSNHGNTEAFF	TGTGCCAGCAGTAATCACGGGAACACTGAAGCTTTCTTT
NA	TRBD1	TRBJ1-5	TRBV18	CASSAGTGGSNQPQHF	TGTGCCAGCTCAGCTGGGACAGGGGGTAGCAATCAGCCCCAGCATTTT
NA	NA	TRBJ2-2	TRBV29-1	CSVDSYTGELFF	TGCAGCGTCGACAGTTACACCGGGGAGCTGTTTTTT
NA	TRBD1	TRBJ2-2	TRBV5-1	CASSLPRTGTNTGELFF	TGCGCCAGCAGCTTACCCAGGACAGGGACGAACACCGGGGAGCTGTTTTTT
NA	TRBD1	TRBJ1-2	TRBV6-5	CASSYWADRAGGYTF	TGTGCCAGCAGTTATTGGGCTGACAGGGCGGGTGGCTACACCTTC
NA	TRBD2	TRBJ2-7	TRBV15	CATSRVPPGTPPGGVYEQYF	TGTGCCACCAGCAGAGTCCCTCCCGGGACACCCCCGGGAGGGGTTTACGAGCAGTACTTC
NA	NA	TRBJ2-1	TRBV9	CASSVSGRGYNEQFF	TGTGCCAGCAGCGTCAGTGGGAGGGGGTACAATGAGCAGTTCTTC
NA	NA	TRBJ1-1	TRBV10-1	CASSESSGWGRRAGGTEAFF	TGCGCCAGCAGTGAGTCCAGCGGATGGGGTAGACGGGCCGGTGGCACTGAAGCTTTCTTT
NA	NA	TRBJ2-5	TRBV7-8	CASSLARMREETQYF	TGTGCCAGCAGCTTAGCGCGTATGCGGGAAGAGACCCAGTACTTC
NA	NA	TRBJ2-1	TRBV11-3	CASSFGVSSYNEQFF	TGTGCCAGCAGCTTCGGGGTTAGTAGCTACAATGAGCAGTTCTTC
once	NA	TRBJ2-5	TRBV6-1	CASSDRGRRETQYF	TGTGCCAGCAGTGACAGGGGTCGGAGGGAGACCCAGTACTTC
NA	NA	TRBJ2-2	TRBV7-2	CASSPRLDTGELFF	TGTGCCAGCAGCCCGAGACTGGACACCGGGGAGCTGTTTTTT
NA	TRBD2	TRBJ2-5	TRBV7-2	CASSLEGLAGTQYF	TGTGCCAGCAGCTTAGAGGGACTAGCCGGGACCCAGTACTTC
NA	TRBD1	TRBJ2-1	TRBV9	CASSVGGQNNEQFF	TGTGCCAGCAGCGTAGGGGGACAGAACAATGAGCAGTTCTTC
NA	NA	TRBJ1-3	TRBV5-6	CASSPTGTGNTIYF	TGTGCCAGCAGCCCCACAGGGACTGGAAACACCATATATTTT
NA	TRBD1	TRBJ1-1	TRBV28	CASSFIGTGGDTEAFF	TGTGCCAGCAGTTTTATAGGGACAGGGGGGGACACTGAAGCTTTCTTT
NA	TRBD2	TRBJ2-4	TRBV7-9	CASSLAGREGKNIQYF	TGTGCCAGCAGCTTAGCTGGCAGGGAGGGCAAAAACATTCAGTACTTC
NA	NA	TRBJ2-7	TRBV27	CASSPPLHRPPYEQYF	TGTGCCAGCAGTCCACCATTGCACAGGCCCCCCTACGAGCAGTACTTC
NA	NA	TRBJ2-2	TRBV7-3	CASSLGSLAANTGELFF	TGTGCCAGCAGCTTAGGGAGTCTAGCCGCGAACACCGGGGAGCTGTTTTTT
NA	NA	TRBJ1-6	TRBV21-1	CASSKAEDRESYNSPLHF	TGTGCCAGCAGCAAAGCCGAGGACAGGGAATCCTATAATTCACCCCTCCACTTT
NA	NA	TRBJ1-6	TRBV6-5	CASQMWGAENSPLHF	TGTGCCAGCCAAATGTGGGGCGCCGAGAATTCACCCCTCCACTTT
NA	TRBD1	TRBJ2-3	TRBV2	CASSRDRPGADTQYF	TGTGCCAGCAGCCGGGACAGGCCGGGCGCAGATACGCAGTATTTT
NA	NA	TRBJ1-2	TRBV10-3	CAIRDSPANYGYTF	TGTGCCATCAGAGACAGCCCAGCTAACTATGGCTACACCTTC
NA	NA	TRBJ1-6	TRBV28	CASSPSSVAGDYSPLHF	TGTGCCAGCAGTCCCTCGAGTGTGGCAGGGGATTATTCACCCCTCCACTTT
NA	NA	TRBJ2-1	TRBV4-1	CASSQEWGGGFSYNEQFF	TGCGCCAGCAGCCAAGAATGGGGCGGGGGCTTCTCCTACAATGAGCAGTTCTTC
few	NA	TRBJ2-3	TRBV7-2	CASNLRGLYTDTQYF	TGTGCCAGCAACCTTAGGGGGTTATACACAGATACGCAGTATTTT
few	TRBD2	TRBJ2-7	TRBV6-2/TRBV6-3	CASSLGGLEQYF	TGTGCCAGCAGTTTGGGAGGGCTCGAGCAGTACTTC
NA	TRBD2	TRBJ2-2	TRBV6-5	CASSYRGGANTGELFF	TGTGCCAGCAGTTACCGGGGGGGCGCGAACACCGGGGAGCTGTTTTTT
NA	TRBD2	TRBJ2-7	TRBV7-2	CASSFAGLGNYEQYF	TGTGCCAGCAGCTTTGCTGGACTAGGTAACTACGAGCAGTACTTC
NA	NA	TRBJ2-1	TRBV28	CASSLASETYNEQFF	TGTGCCAGCAGTTTGGCTAGCGAGACATACAATGAGCAGTTCTTC
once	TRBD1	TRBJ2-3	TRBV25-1	CASSPQTGTDTQYF	TGTGCCAGCAGTCCTCAGACAGGGACAGATACGCAGTATTTT
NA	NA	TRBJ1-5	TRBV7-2	CASSPGGGNQPQHF	TGTGCCAGCAGCCCCGGGGGGGGCAATCAGCCCCAGCATTTT
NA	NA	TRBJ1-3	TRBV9	CASSETGSGNTIYF	TGTGCCAGCAGCGAGACAGGCTCTGGAAACACCATATATTTT
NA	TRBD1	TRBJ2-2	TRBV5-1	CASSLDTGGTGELFF	TGCGCCAGCAGCCTGGACACAGGGGGGACCGGGGAGCTGTTTTTT
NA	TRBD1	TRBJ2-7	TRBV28	CASSLQFGTVYEQYF	TGTGCCAGCAGTTTACAATTCGGGACAGTCTACGAGCAGTACTTC
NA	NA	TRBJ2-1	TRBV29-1	CSVPTSGGASNEQFF	TGCAGCGTTCCTACCTCCGGAGGCGCCTCCAATGAGCAGTTCTTC